Described below is a single TCR beta chain sequence and its context. Its antigen is as yet unknown. The data belong to a study of beta chain features in type 1 diabetes. CD45RO/CCR7/CD25/CD127/CD95/CD27 staining was used to isolate CD4+ naive, central memory, regulatory and stem cell-like memory cells by sorting. Study observations and caveats: Compared to healthy donors, patients appeared to have naive, central memory and Treg TCRB repertoires that were more alike. People with Type 1 diabetes carried modestly yet significantly shorter TCRB CDR3s in all four CD4+ subsets.

Investigators reverse transcribed all isolated RNA, so they sequenced expressed TCRB transcripts. Sequencing used immunoSEQ multiplex PCR; TCRdb keeps in-frame clones, though not all of them. This table has some 350,000 clones, over 8.5% appearing once. This CDR3 is built from 15 residues. J gave up 2 bases and V 6 bases, and 8 bases lay outside the gene matches. Germline V gene sequence: CDR1 MDHEN, CDR2 SYDVKM. The gene calls are TRBV28 and TRBJ2-7; TRBD2 agrees at 9 bases. This TCR derives from a man younger than 45 with type 1 diabetes. The sequencing input was central memory CD4+ T cells from blood. CDR3 bases: TGTGCCAGCAGCCGCGCTAGCGGGACCACCTACGAGCAGTACTTC. This encodes CASSRASGTTYEQYF.